The clone carrying this T cell receptor beta chain was detected only a few times. The antigen is unknown. This sample was included in a study of T cell repertoires in cytomegalovirus infection. The wider study: It can be stated that public TCR beta signatures indicated CMV infection as well as a matching HLA type. Broader study findings: Carriers of CMV and the relevant HLA type were discriminated by public TCR beta frequency. HLA-C-restricted CMV-specific TCR beta clonotypes were dominant in the ex vivo response.

One entry per CDR3 protein results from TCRdb running MiXCR on the reads. The sample yields 150,000 or so distinct CDR3 sequences, over 15% seen once. This CDR3 is 14 amino acids long. Germline V gives CDR1 MNHEY, CDR2 SVGEGT. Trimming stripped 4 bases from V and 2 bases from J, with 9 bases between. Sequences were obtained from CD8+ T cells from PBMCs. This chain connects TRBV6-2 or TRBV6-3 to TRBJ2-1; D call uncertain. The receptor was isolated from a human donor in good health (CMV status not recorded). Some clones in this sample may be carry-over from other donors' samples. CDR3 in DNA: TGTGCCAGCAGTTCTGGACCGACCTACAATGAGCAGTTCTTC. As protein: CASSSGPTYNEQFF.